The 14 T cell receptor beta chains presented below share a single source sample, sequenced in a study of blood T cell repertoires in COVID-19. The data were produced by immunoSEQ multiplex PCR, yet TCRdb's version contains in-frame clones alone and is incomplete. The sample contains roughly 230,000 clones, almost 85% of which appear only once. Sequencing used peripheral blood. The source is a man aged 50 to 59 with acute or convalescent COVID-19.

The CDR3 sequence: CASSVEAEQQETQYF. DNA for the CDR3: TGTGCCAGCAGTGTGGAAGCGGAGCAACAAGAGACCCAGTACTTC. This chain connects TRBV28 to TRBJ2-5, with a tentative D call TRBD2 (5 bases). Trimming took 5 bases from V and 2 from J, leaving 15 bases between them. The CDR3 consists of 15 residues. Germline CDR1 is MDHEN and CDR2 is SYDVKM.

This chain connects TRBV19 to TRBJ1-1; TRBD1 matches at 9 bases. The CDR3 covers 14 residues. In germline, CDR1 is LNHDA, CDR2 SQIVND (reference sequence). The V and J ends lost 4 bases and 0 bases, in that order; junction bases with no gene match: 0. The CDR3: CASSRDRVNTEAFF. For the CDR3, the DNA is TGTGCCAGTAGTAGGGACAGGGTGAACACTGAAGCTTTCTTT.

J is TRBJ1-2 and V is TRBV7-8, with D uncertain. The V gene's germline CDR1 is SGHVS and CDR2 FQNEAQ. This CDR3 is 15 amino acids long. V lost 5 bases and J 4 bases, leaving 17 bases between the germline ends. DNA for the CDR3: TGTGCCAGCAGCCCCTTGGGAGGCCGTGGCTATGGCTACACCTTC. This sequence encodes CASSPLGGRGYGYTF.

This clone was recorded a few times. V gene TRBV6-5 combines with J gene TRBJ1-2; D is undetermined. The ends were cut back, 6 bases at V and 4 bases at J, with 15 bases in the middle. The CDR3 has 14 amino acids. The germline V gene has CDR1 MNHEY and CDR2 SVGAGI. DNA of the CDR3: TGTGCCAGCAGAGTCCGGTCCCAAGCCTATGGCTACACCTTC. It encodes CASRVRSQAYGYTF.

This clone has just one count. The chain recombines TRBV19 with TRBJ1-5, with a weak D call TRBD1 (6 bases). The CDR3 is made up of 12 amino acids. Trimming removed 9 bases at V and 5 bases at J, with 11 bases between. CDR1 LNHDA and CDR2 SQIVND come from the germline V gene (reference sequence). The CDR3 nucleotides are TGTGCCAGCGCCGACAGGTATCAGCCCCAGCATTTT. Protein: CASADRYQPQHF.

This clone is a singleton in its sample. The V gene is TRBV3-1 (or the pseudogene TRBV3-2), the J gene TRBJ2-7; 11 nucleotides align to TRBD2. Germline-derived CDR1 and CDR2 are LGHDT and YNNKEL (reference sequence). Germline trimming cut 5 bases from V and 3 bases from J; bases unmatched to any gene: 6. The CDR3 extends over 15 amino acids. In DNA form, the CDR3 reads TGTGCCAGCAGCTTTGGGACTAGCGGAGACTACGAGCAGTACTTC. This sequence encodes CASSFGTSGDYEQYF.

V gene TRBV6-6 combines with J gene TRBJ2-7, with TRBD1 matching over 8 bases. This CDR3 has 13 amino acids. J was trimmed by 2 bases and V by 6 bases; bases with no gene match: 3. Per the germline V gene, CDR1 is MNHNY and CDR2 is SVGAGI (reference sequence). CDR3 DNA: TGTGCCAGCAGCCGGGACAGGCCCTACGAGCAGTACTTC. It specifies CASSRDRPYEQYF.

V gene TRBV7-2 combines with J gene TRBJ2-7, with D tentatively TRBD2 (6 bases). The germline CDR1 and CDR2 sequences are SGHTA and FQGNSA. This CDR3 has 15 residues. V lost 2 bases and J 1 base, leaving 12 bases between the germline ends. CDR3 DNA sequence: TGTGCCAGCAGCTTAAGTCTAGCGACGTCCTACGAGCAGTACTTC. Translating it yields CASSLSLATSYEQYF.

The V and J genes are TRBV15 and TRBJ1-4, with D perhaps matching TRBD1 (6 bases). The CDR3 is made up of 16 amino acids. Trimming left V 1 base short and J 2 bases short, with 11 bases between. Germline V gene lookup returns CDR1 LNHNV and CDR2 YYDKDF (reference sequence). The CDR3 region is CATSRVGRGTNEKLFF. CDR3 bases: TGTGCCACCAGCAGAGTGGGGAGGGGGACTAATGAAAAACTGTTTTTT.

This rearrangement joins TRBV11-2 to TRBJ1-4; no clear D. The V gene's germline CDR1 is SGHAT and CDR2 FQNNGV. V lost 4 bases to trimming and J lost 8 bases, with 20 bases between them. This CDR3 spans 16 amino acids. The DNA for the CDR3 is TGTGCCAGCAGCTCAGTCAGTTCTTCCCGTACCGAAAAACTGTTTTTT. The encoded protein is CASSSVSSSRTEKLFF.

The gene calls are TRBV6-5 and TRBJ2-1; 10 bases line up with TRBD1. Germline-derived CDR1 and CDR2 are MNHEY and SVGAGI. J was trimmed by 8 bases and V by 8 bases; bases with no gene match: 9. The CDR3 is 14 residues long. The chain's CDR3 is CASGSGQGPHEQFF. In DNA form, the CDR3 reads TGTGCCAGCGGCTCGGGACAGGGGCCCCATGAGCAGTTCTTC.

The chain recombines TRBV7-2 with TRBJ1-3; D perhaps matches TRBD1 (5 bases). The ends were cut back, 4 bases at V and 4 bases at J, with 14 bases in the middle. The V gene's germline CDR1 is SGHTA and CDR2 FQGNSA. The CDR3 is 15 amino acids. The CDR3 nucleotides read TGTGCCAGCAGCTCCTTTTCAGGGTACGGAAACACCATATATTTT. Protein: CASSSFSGYGNTIYF.

The J gene is TRBJ1-3, the V gene TRBV9; the D gene is possibly TRBD1 (6 bases). Germline values: CDR1 SGDLS, CDR2 YYNGEE. The V gene lost 2 bases and the J gene lost 2 bases, with 14 bases spanning the gap. The CDR3 loop spans 16 amino acids. CDR3 sequence reads: CASSVTPDSPGNTIYF. In DNA, the CDR3 is TGTGCCAGCAGCGTGACCCCGGACAGCCCTGGAAACACCATATATTTT.

The rearrangement joins TRBV7-3 to TRBJ2-3, with D tentatively TRBD2 (5 bases). The length of the CDR3 is 14 residues. Trimming stripped 1 base from V and 5 bases from J, with 10 bases between. Germline V gene sequence: CDR1 SGHTA, CDR2 FQGTGA. For the CDR3, the DNA is TGTGCCAGCAGCTTAAACCCGGGAATAGATACGCAGTATTTT. Translated, it gives CASSLNPGIDTQYF.